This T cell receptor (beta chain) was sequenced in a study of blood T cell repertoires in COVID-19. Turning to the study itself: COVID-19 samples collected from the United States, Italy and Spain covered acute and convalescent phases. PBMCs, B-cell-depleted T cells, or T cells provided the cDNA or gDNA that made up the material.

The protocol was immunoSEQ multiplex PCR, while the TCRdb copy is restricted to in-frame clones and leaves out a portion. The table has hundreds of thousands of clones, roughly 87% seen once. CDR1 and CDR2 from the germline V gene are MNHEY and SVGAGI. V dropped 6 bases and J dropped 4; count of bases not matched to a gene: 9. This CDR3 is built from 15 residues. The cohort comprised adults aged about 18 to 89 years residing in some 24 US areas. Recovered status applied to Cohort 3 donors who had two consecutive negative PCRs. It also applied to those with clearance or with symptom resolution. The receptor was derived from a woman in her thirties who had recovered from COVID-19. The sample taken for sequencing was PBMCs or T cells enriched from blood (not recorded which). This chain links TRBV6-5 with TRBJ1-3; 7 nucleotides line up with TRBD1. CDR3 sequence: CASSHRGVGGNTIYF. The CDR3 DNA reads TGTGCCAGCAGCCACAGGGGAGTGGGGGGAAACACCATATATTTT.